The 4 T cell receptor beta chains listed next were all sequenced from one sample in a study of T cell responses to AZD1222 COVID-19 vaccine. The data were produced by immunoSEQ multiplex PCR, yet TCRdb's version contains in-frame clones alone and is incomplete. The sample includes some 89,000 clones, 90% of them seen just once. Sequenced material: peripheral blood, taken on day 0 of AZD1222 vaccination. The receptor set was obtained from an adult in good health.

The chain couples TRBV9 to TRBJ1-4; D is ambiguous. Germline loops: CDR1 SGDLS, CDR2 YYNGEE. Trimming shortened V by 0 bases and J by 3 bases, and 9 bases separated the two germline ends. The CDR3 contains 15 residues. The CDR3 nucleotides are TGTGCCAGCAGCGTAGGTCCAGACCCTAATGAAAAACTGTTTTTT. Translating it yields CASSVGPDPNEKLFF.

The chain joins TRBV6-5 to TRBJ1-1, with no clear D. Germline loops: CDR1 MNHEY, CDR2 SVGAGI. This CDR3 contains 14 residues. V was pared by 3 bases and J by 2 bases, with 10 bases between. This CDR3 reads CASSYHRDNTEAFF. CDR3 bases: TGTGCCAGCAGTTATCATCGCGACAACACTGAAGCTTTCTTT.

The chain joins TRBV7-3 to TRBJ2-1; 9 bases are shared with TRBD1. This CDR3 comprises 16 residues. V gave up 1 base and J gave up 5 bases; unmatched junction bases: 6. Germline V CDR1 and CDR2: SGHTA, FQGTGA. The CDR3 DNA is TGTGCCAGCAGCTTAAGAGGGGGGACAGGGAACAATGAGCAGTTCTTC. It is translated as CASSLRGGTGNNEQFF.

The rearrangement uses TRBV18 and TRBJ1-5; D may be TRBD1 (5 bases). Germline V lookup: CDR1 KGHSH, CDR2 LQKENI. The CDR3 sequence is 14 residues long. Trimming pared 5 bases from V and 2 bases from J, leaving 10 bases between. DNA of the CDR3: TGTGCCAGCTCAATGGGGGACGGCAATCAGCCCCAGCATTTT. Translated, it gives CASSMGDGNQPQHF.